The 27 T cell receptor beta chains listed next were all sequenced from one sample in a study of post-analysis software for immune sequencing data. Overall study results and limits: Patients had higher frequencies than controls of roughly five TRBV segments, including TRBV5-6, TRBV5-1 and TRBV20-1.

Antigens for these TCRs are unknown. Libraries were made from TCR beta cDNA, and they carried unique molecular identifiers. TCRdb passed the PCR reads through MiXCR, listing each CDR3 protein once. This table holds approximately 440,000 distinct CDR3 sequences, approximately 46% found once. The source material was blood. The source is a girl aged 10 to 17 with multiple sclerosis.

This clonotype was seen only once. In DNA, the CDR3 is TGCGCCAGCAGTTTCGGACAGGGCTGCGAGCAGTACTTC. It specifies CASSFGQGCEQYF. This chain connects TRBV5-1 to TRBJ2-7; TRBD1 agrees at 8 bases. Looked up from germline, CDR1 is SGHRS and CDR2 is YFSETQ. Unmatched junction bases numbered 7, after V lost 5 bases and J lost 6 bases. This CDR3 comprises 13 residues.

This clonotype was counted a few times. The chain uses TRBV4-1 and TRBJ2-1, with a tentative D call TRBD1 (5 bases). The V end lost 1 base, the J end lost 12 bases, and 16 bases lay between the germline ends. Germline CDR1 reads MGHRA; CDR2 reads YSYEKL. The CDR3 spans 14 residues. CDR3 sequence: CASSQVGVALGQFF. In DNA, the CDR3 is TGCGCCAGCAGCCAAGTAGGGGTAGCTCTGGGGCAGTTCTTC.

This clonotype has only a few counts. The chain employs TRBV29-1 and TRBJ1-1, with a possible D match to TRBD1 (5 bases). Trimming pared 0 bases from V and 5 bases from J, leaving 10 bases between. The CDR3 spans 13 residues. The germline V gene has CDR1 SQVTM and CDR2 ANQGSEA. The CDR3 DNA sequence: TGCAGCGTTGAAGATAAGGGGTTGACTGAAGCTTTCTTT. It translates to CSVEDKGLTEAFF.

This clonotype was observed a few times. The chain carries TRBV29-1 and TRBJ2-7, with 8 bases that match TRBD2. Germline V gene data show CDR1 as SQVTM and CDR2 as ANQGSEA. With V trimmed by 3 bases and J by 4 bases, 2 bases remained unmatched. This CDR3 is 12 amino acids long. As DNA, the CDR3 is TGCAGCGTTGACACTAGCGGTTACGAGCAGTACTTC. Its protein product is CSVDTSGYEQYF.

This chain uses TRBV20-1 with TRBJ1-2, with D tentatively TRBD1 (5 bases). The CDR3 loop spans 12 amino acids. V was clipped by 2 bases and J by 8 bases, with 12 bases between them. CDR1 is DFQATT and CDR2 is SNEGSKA in the germline V gene (reference sequence). The CDR3 nucleotides read TGCAGTGCTAGAATAGGGGATCGCGGCTACACCTTC. It translates to CSARIGDRGYTF.

The J gene is TRBJ2-7, the V gene TRBV20-1; 10 bases are a match to TRBD2. The CDR3 runs 17 residues. V gave up 3 bases and J gave up 3 bases; unmatched junction bases: 14. Germline-derived CDR1 and CDR2 are DFQATT and SNEGSKA (reference sequence). This CDR3 reads CSARLLAGERGGYEQYF. The CDR3 DNA sequence: TGCAGTGCTAGGCTCCTAGCGGGAGAACGAGGGGGCTACGAGCAGTACTTC.

The V gene is TRBV20-1, the J gene TRBJ2-7, with 9 bases fitting TRBD2. Looked up from germline, CDR1 is DFQATT and CDR2 is SNEGSKA (reference sequence). The length of the CDR3 is 16 residues. After removal of 3 bases from V and 4 bases from J, the junction contained 13 bases not matched to a gene. The DNA for the CDR3 is TGCAGTGCTAGGGCCCTTTGGCGGGAGGGCCATTACGAGCAGTACTTC. Protein: CSARALWREGHYEQYF.

The chain carries TRBV20-1 and TRBJ1-4; TRBD1 aligns across 7 bases. This CDR3 has 16 amino acids. The germline gives CDR1 DFQATT, CDR2 SNEGSKA (reference sequence). V lost 6 bases to trimming and J lost 2 bases; unmatched junction nucleotides: 12. The CDR3 protein is CSAPPQGSTTNEKLFF. CDR3 nucleotide sequence: TGCAGTGCCCCTCCACAGGGGAGTACGACTAATGAAAAACTGTTTTTT.

This clonotype was recorded at least ten times. This chain links TRBV27 with TRBJ2-3, with D unclear. Germline CDR1 and CDR2: MNHEY and SMNVEV (reference sequence). The CDR3 is made up of 13 amino acids. V was shortened by 5 bases and J by 5 bases, with 11 bases between the two germline ends. CDR3 DNA sequence: TGTGCCAGCAGTCTCAGTCTTGGAGATACGCAGTATTTT. It specifies CASSLSLGDTQYF.

J is TRBJ2-3 and V is TRBV7-6; perhaps TRBD1 as D (5 bases). The CDR3 extends over 16 amino acids. Germline V gene sequence: CDR1 SGHVS, CDR2 FNYEAQ. V lost 1 base to trimming and J lost 2 bases, with 13 bases between them. The CDR3 DNA sequence: TGTGCCAGCAGCTTAGGTGTAGGGGCCAACACAGATACGCAGTATTTT. This encodes CASSLGVGANTDTQYF.

A few counts support this clonotype. The chain has TRBV6-5 and TRBJ2-7; the D is unclear. The CDR3 covers 14 residues. V was trimmed by 2 bases and J by 3 bases, leaving 11 bases between them. Germline V gene lookup returns CDR1 MNHEY and CDR2 SVGAGI. CDR3 sequence: CASSYGQVNYEQYF. CDR3 coding DNA: TGTGCCAGCAGTTACGGGCAGGTGAACTACGAGCAGTACTTC.

This clonotype was seen a handful of times. This chain joins TRBV12-3 or TRBV12-4 and TRBJ2-5, with 8 positions matching TRBD1. After removal of 5 bases from V and 5 bases from J, the junction contained 4 bases not matched to a gene. The CDR3 has 13 amino acids. CDR3 in amino acids: CASSNRTGETQYF. The CDR3 nucleotides are TGTGCCAGCAGTAACCGGACAGGGGAGACCCAGTACTTC.

This clonotype has more than one count but fewer than ten. The chain has TRBV5-6 and TRBJ2-5; TRBD1 matches 11 bases. This CDR3 contains 18 residues. V shed 6 bases, J shed 5 bases, and the junction held 18 bases outside the gene matches. Germline loops: CDR1 SGHDT, CDR2 YYEEEE. The CDR3 here is CASTLAGQGDTLRETQYF. CDR3 sequence (DNA): TGTGCCAGCACCCTTGCGGGACAGGGGGATACTCTTAGGGAGACCCAGTACTTC.

The chain couples TRBV20-1 to TRBJ2-3; the D gene is possibly TRBD2 (6 bases). V lost 6 bases to trimming and J lost 0 bases, with 19 bases between them. The CDR3 is made up of 16 amino acids. Germline CDR1 reads DFQATT; CDR2 reads SNEGSKA (reference sequence). The CDR3 coding sequence is TGCAGTGCAAAAGGGACTCCAAACCCTAGCACAGATACGCAGTATTTT. Translated, it gives CSAKGTPNPSTDTQYF.

This chain uses TRBV7-2 with TRBJ2-1; the D gene is possibly TRBD1 (5 bases). Germline V gives CDR1 SGHTA, CDR2 FQGNSA. V was clipped by 1 base and J by 11 bases, with 12 bases between them. CDR3 length: 13 amino acids. CDR3 DNA: TGTGCCAGCAGCTTAGGGGCAGGGCGTAAGCAGTTCTTC. The encoded protein is CASSLGAGRKQFF.

This clonotype was observed a few times. V usage is TRBV4-1 and J usage is TRBJ2-7; 9 positions match TRBD2. CDR1 and CDR2 (germline): MGHRA, YSYEKL. The CDR3 is 18 residues long. Unmatched junction bases numbered 15, after V lost 2 bases and J lost 4 bases. This chain's CDR3 is CASSQTVAASGIIYEQYF. The CDR3 DNA sequence: TGCGCCAGCAGCCAAACCGTCGCCGCTAGCGGGATAATTTACGAGCAGTACTTC.

This clonotype was counted between two and nine times. J is TRBJ2-7 and V is TRBV7-2; tentative D call: TRBD1 (6 bases). In germline, CDR1 is SGHTA, CDR2 FQGNSA. V was pared by 1 base and J by 2 bases, with 9 bases between. The CDR3 covers 14 residues. The DNA of the CDR3 is TGTGCCAGCAGCTTAGGGTGGGACACCTACGAGCAGTACTTC. Its translation: CASSLGWDTYEQYF.

The rearrangement links TRBV7-7 to TRBJ2-5; D is possibly TRBD2 (5 bases). The CDR3 spans 14 residues. Germline V gene sequence: CDR1 SSHAT, CDR2 FNYEAQ (reference sequence). V lost 5 bases to trimming and J lost 5 bases, with 15 bases between them. In DNA, the CDR3 is TGTGCCAGCAGCAGGACTCCTAGCTTGGAGACCCAGTACTTC. Encoded protein: CASSRTPSLETQYF.

Of note for this clonotype: Germline is not matched at one junction end, which may reflect a read error. The V call is TRBV10-3, the J call TRBJ2-1; 8 positions agree with TRBD2. The germline gives CDR1 ENHRY, CDR2 SYGVKD. This CDR3 contains 16 residues. CDR3 in amino acids: CAVSERGAGEGNEQFF. DNA of the CDR3: TGTGCCGTCAGTGAAAGAGGAGCGGGAGAAGGGAATGAGCAGTTCTTC.

As DNA, the CDR3 is TGTGCCAGCAGCCCGAACAGGGGCGAGACCCAGTACTTC. Protein sequence: CASSPNRGETQYF. The V call is TRBV7-3, the J call TRBJ2-5, with TRBD1 identical over 7 bases. The germline gives CDR1 SGHTA, CDR2 FQGTGA. Trimming at V came to 5 bases and at J to 5 bases, leaving 5 bases not matched to a gene. The CDR3 spans 13 residues.

The rearrangement links TRBV7-3 to TRBJ2-1, with D perhaps matching TRBD2 (6 bases). The length of the CDR3 is 15 residues. Trimming pared 3 bases from V and 6 bases from J, leaving 15 bases between. CDR1 SGHTA and CDR2 FQGTGA come from the germline V gene. The CDR3 region has the DNA TGTGCCAGCAGCTTCGTACTAGCCGGTCCCAATGAGCAGTTCTTC. Residues: CASSFVLAGPNEQFF.

The V and J genes are TRBV27 and TRBJ2-7, with 9 bases fitting TRBD1. The DNA end lines up better with TRBJ2-5; the J call may be wrong. Looked up from germline, CDR1 is MNHEY and CDR2 is SMNVEV (reference sequence). The CDR3 runs to 15 residues. The CDR3 DNA is TGTGCCAGTAGATGGGGGACAGGGTTCGAAGAGACCCAGTACTTC. It codes for CASRWGTGFEETQYF.

J is TRBJ2-7 and V is TRBV7-3, with D unresolved. Between the trimmed V and J ends, which lost 2 bases and 7 bases, there was a span of 12 bases. The germline CDR1 and CDR2 sequences are SGHTA and FQGTGA. The CDR3 is 13 residues long. The CDR3 DNA reads TGTGCCAGCAGCTTACTCATTGGAGAGGAGCAGTACTTC. Translated, it gives CASSLLIGEEQYF.

V gene TRBV20-1 combines with J gene TRBJ2-2; D remains unclear. Germline V gene lookup returns CDR1 DFQATT and CDR2 SNEGSKA (reference sequence). The V and J ends lost 6 bases and 5 bases respectively, with 4 bases between them. This CDR3 region has 10 residues. The CDR3 loop reads CSAGTGELFF. As DNA, the CDR3 is TGCAGTGCCGGAACCGGGGAGCTGTTTTTT.

Points on this clonotype: An end of the junction differs from the germline gene, which may be a read error. The V gene is TRBV29-1, the J gene TRBJ1-2; TRBD1 might be the D (5 bases). The germline V gene has CDR1 SQVTM and CDR2 ANQGSEA. This CDR3 has 14 amino acids. The CDR3 bases are TGCAGCGTTAAAGACCCAGGGATGGACTATGGCTACACCTTC. This sequence encodes CSVKDPGMDYGYTF.

This clonotype was counted only a few times. The chain recombines TRBV28 with TRBJ2-1; unclear D gene. The ends were cut back, 3 bases at V and 4 bases at J, with 13 bases in the middle. This CDR3 is built from 15 residues. Germline V gene data show CDR1 as MDHEN and CDR2 as SYDVKM. The CDR3 region is CASSFRAKRYNEQFF. CDR3 sequence (DNA): TGTGCCAGCAGTTTTCGAGCTAAAAGGTACAATGAGCAGTTCTTC.

The chain recombines TRBV20-1 with TRBJ2-7; 8 bases align to TRBD2. Unmatched junction bases numbered 11, after V lost 6 bases and J lost 1 base. The CDR3 has 15 residues. Germline CDR1 and CDR2: DFQATT and SNEGSKA (reference sequence). Here the CDR3 DNA reads TGCAGTGCCCCAGGCGTGACTAGCGTATCCTACGAGCAGTACTTC. Encoded protein: CSAPGVTSVSYEQYF.